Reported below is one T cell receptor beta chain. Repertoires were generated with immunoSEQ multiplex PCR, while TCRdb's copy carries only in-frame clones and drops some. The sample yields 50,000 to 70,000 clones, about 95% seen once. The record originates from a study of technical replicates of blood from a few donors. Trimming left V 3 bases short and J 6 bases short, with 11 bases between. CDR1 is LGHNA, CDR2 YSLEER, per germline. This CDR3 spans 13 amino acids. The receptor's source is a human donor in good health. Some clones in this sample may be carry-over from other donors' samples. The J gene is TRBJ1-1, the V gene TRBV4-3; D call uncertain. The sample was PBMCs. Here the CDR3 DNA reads TGCGCCAGCAGCCATGGTTGGCCCGCTGAAGCTTTCTTT. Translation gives CASSHGWPAEAFF.